The 30 T cell receptor beta chains reported below all come from one sample, sequenced in a study of T cell responses to AZD1222 COVID-19 vaccine. Using immunoSEQ multiplex PCR, the repertoire was profiled, and TCRdb retains in-frame clones only, with some absent. This table holds about 170,000 clones, about nine tenths found once. The specimen comprised peripheral blood, sampled on day 0 of AZD1222 vaccination. The receptors shown here come from an adult in good health.

The chain recombines TRBV10-2 with TRBJ2-7; D perhaps matches TRBD1 (6 bases). V was trimmed by 2 bases and J by 5 bases, leaving 10 bases between them. This CDR3 contains 13 residues. Per the germline V gene, CDR1 is WSHSY and CDR2 is SAAADI. The CDR3 loop is CASSETGSNEQYF. In nucleotides, the CDR3 is TGCGCCAGCAGTGAGACAGGGTCTAACGAGCAGTACTTC.

V usage is TRBV5-1 and J usage is TRBJ2-1, with 13 bases identical to TRBD2. J gave up 7 bases and V 4 bases, and 5 bases lay outside the gene matches. The V gene's germline CDR1 is SGHRS and CDR2 YFSETQ. The CDR3 loop spans 15 amino acids. The CDR3 coding sequence is TGCGCCAGCAGCAGGGGACTAGCGGGGCTAAATGAGCAGTTCTTC. It is translated as CASSRGLAGLNEQFF.

The chain carries TRBV7-2 and TRBJ1-2; D not resolved. The V and J ends lost 0 bases and 4 bases respectively, with 6 bases between them. Germline V CDR1 and CDR2: SGHTA, FQGNSA. There are 13 residues in the CDR3. The CDR3 spells CASSLAASYGYTF. The DNA of the CDR3 is TGTGCCAGCAGCTTAGCTGCCAGCTATGGCTACACCTTC.

This clone has only one observation. The chain employs TRBV2 and TRBJ1-1; D gene uncertain. The germline gives CDR1 SNHLY, CDR2 FYNNEI. The V end was cut by 6 bases, the J end by 2 bases, with 10 bases between. The CDR3 is made up of 13 amino acids. The CDR3 sequence is CASRGTDNTEAFF. For the CDR3, the DNA is TGTGCCAGCAGGGGAACAGATAACACTGAAGCTTTCTTT.

This clone was seen a single time. The gene calls are TRBV2 and TRBJ2-5; the D gene could be TRBD1 or TRBD2 (5 bases each). Trimming pared 7 bases from V and 7 bases from J, leaving 22 bases between. The CDR3 has 15 amino acids. Per germline, CDR1 SNHLY and CDR2 FYNNEI. CDR3: CASIQTGPAGGTQYF. As DNA, the CDR3 is TGTGCCAGCATTCAAACGGGGCCGGCGGGTGGGACCCAGTACTTC.

J is TRBJ1-6 and V is TRBV12-3 or TRBV12-4; 7 nucleotides match TRBD1. V dropped 5 bases and J dropped 6; count of bases not matched to a gene: 1. The CDR3 consists of 13 residues. The CDR3: CASSRDSNSPLHF. CDR3 nucleotide sequence: TGTGCCAGCAGTCGGGACAGTAATTCACCCCTCCACTTT.

This clone was found once. V usage is TRBV6-2 or TRBV6-3 and J usage is TRBJ2-7; D is unclear. Germline V lookup: CDR1 MNHEY, CDR2 SVGEGT. The V and J ends lost 3 bases and 2 bases respectively, with 8 bases between them. The CDR3 is 13 residues long. CDR3 sequence reads: CASSYPAPYEQYF. The CDR3 nucleotides are TGTGCCAGCAGTTATCCCGCTCCCTACGAGCAGTACTTC.

V gene TRBV19 combines with J gene TRBJ1-5; TRBD1 is a possible D gene (5 bases). There are 15 residues in the CDR3. CDR1 and CDR2 (germline): LNHDA, SQIVND (reference sequence). V lost 5 bases to trimming and J lost 1 base, with 12 bases between them. CDR3 sequence: CASSGRGKSNQPQHF. CDR3 bases: TGTGCCAGTAGTGGCCGGGGGAAGAGCAATCAGCCCCAGCATTTT. Full variable domain (rest looked up from reference TRBV19 and TRBJ1-5): DGGITQSPKYLFRKEGQNVTLSCEQNLNHDAMYWYRQDPGQGLRLIYYSQIVNDFQKGDIAEGYSVSREKKESFPLTVTSAQKNPTAFYLCASSGRGKSNQPQHFGDGTRLSIL.

This rearrangement joins TRBV7-2 to TRBJ2-7; TRBD1 matches at 7 bases. The CDR3 contains 13 residues. V shed 3 bases, J shed 6 bases, and the junction held 5 bases outside the gene matches. CDR1 and CDR2 (germline): SGHTA, FQGNSA. CDR3 DNA: TGTGCCAGCAGCTTCCAACGACAGGGCGAGCAGTACTTC. As protein: CASSFQRQGEQYF. The full variable domain, its missing parts supplied by reference TRBV7-2 and TRBJ2-7, is GAGVSQSPSNKVTEKGKDVELRCDPISGHTALYWYRQSLGQGLEFLIYFQGNSAPDKSGLPSDRFSAERTGGSVSTLTIQRTQQEDSAVYLCASSFQRQGEQYFGPGTRLTVT.

The chain joins TRBV13 to TRBJ1-4; tentative D call: TRBD1 (5 bases). Germline V lookup: CDR1 PRHDT, CDR2 FYEKMQ (reference sequence). This CDR3 is 17 amino acids long. Deletions cut 5 bases from V and 0 bases from J, with 16 bases between. CDR3 in DNA: TGTGCCAGCAGCCCCCCAGGGACTGCAGCAACTAATGAAAAACTGTTTTTT. It is translated as CASSPPGTAATNEKLFF. Full variable domain (missing parts from reference TRBV13 and TRBJ1-4): AAGVIQSPRHLIKEKRETATLKCYPIPRHDTVYWYQQGPGQDPQFLISFYEKMQSDKGSIPDRFSAQQFSDYHSELNMSSLELGDSALYFCASSPPGTAATNEKLFFGSGTQLSVL.

The V gene is TRBV11-3, the J gene TRBJ2-3, with 12 bases lining up with TRBD1. This CDR3 comprises 17 residues. J lost 5 bases, V lost 4 bases, and 10 bases had no gene match. Germline CDR1 SGHNT, CDR2 YENEEA. Here the CDR3 reads CASSSGTGGARGDTQYF. CDR3 coding DNA: TGTGCCAGCAGCTCCGGGACAGGGGGCGCCCGGGGAGATACGCAGTATTTT.

The chain recombines TRBV7-3 with TRBJ2-5; 11 nucleotides agree with TRBD2. CDR1 and CDR2 from the germline V gene are SGHTA and FQGTGA. The CDR3 is 15 residues long. Unmatched junction bases numbered 5, after V lost 4 bases and J lost 4 bases. CDR3 bases: TGTGCCAGCAGCTCACTAGCGGGGGACGGAGAGACCCAGTACTTC. Translating it yields CASSSLAGDGETQYF.

The rearrangement joins TRBV18 to TRBJ2-7; D is unresolved. CDR1 is KGHSH, CDR2 LQKENI, per germline. The germline V and J ends were trimmed by 3 bases and 7 bases, with 16 bases remaining between them. The CDR3 length is 14 residues. CDR3 bases: TGTGCCAGCTCACCCTCCCAGGCAGTCGGGGAGCAGTACTTC. This codes for CASSPSQAVGEQYF. The full variable domain, in which reference TRBV18 and TRBJ2-7 provide the parts outside the CDR3, is NAGVMQNPRHLVRRRGQEARLRCSPMKGHSHVYWYRQLPEEGLKFMVYLQKENIIDESGMPKERFSAEFPKEGPSILRIQQVVRGDSAAYFCASSPSQAVGEQYFGPGTRLTVT.

This clone occurred a few times. The rearrangement uses TRBV5-1 and TRBJ2-7, with D hard to call. V shed 1 base and J shed 5 bases, with 7 bases lying between them. CDR3 length equals 12 residues. Germline V gene data show CDR1 as SGHRS and CDR2 as YFSETQ. The CDR3: CASSLRVNEQYF. In nucleotides, the CDR3 is TGCGCCAGCAGCTTGAGGGTAAACGAGCAGTACTTC. Combining the CDR3 with reference TRBV5-1 and TRBJ2-7 gives the whole variable domain KAGVTQTPRYLIKTRGQQVTLSCSPISGHRSVSWYQQTPGQGLQFLFEYFSETQRNKGNFPGRFSGRQFSNSRSEMNVSTLELGDSALYLCASSLRVNEQYFGPGTRLTVT.

This chain uses TRBV5-5 with TRBJ1-5; D perhaps matches TRBD1 (6 bases). Germline assignment: CDR1 SGHKS and CDR2 YYEKEE (reference sequence). With 0 bases removed from V and 3 bases from J, the gap between germline ends came to 13 bases. The CDR3 loop spans 16 amino acids. CDR3 coding DNA: TGTGCCAGCAGCTTGGGGGGGGCGAATTCCAATCAGCCCCAGCATTTT. This encodes CASSLGGANSNQPQHF.

The chain is built from TRBV18 and TRBJ2-7; D unresolved. The CDR3 has 14 residues. The germline CDR1 and CDR2 sequences are KGHSH and LQKENI. V was pared by 0 bases and J by 3 bases, with 9 bases between. The CDR3 nucleotides are TGTGCCAGCTCACCACCGAACCTACTCTACGAGCAGTACTTC. Translation: CASSPPNLLYEQYF.

Here the CDR3 DNA reads TGTGCCAGCAGTCCCGCCGGGGCAAACTCCTACGAGCAGTACTTC. Its protein is CASSPAGANSYEQYF. V and J are TRBV27 and TRBJ2-7; the D gene could be TRBD1 or TRBD2 (5 bases each). V was trimmed by 5 bases and J by 0 bases, leaving 14 bases between them. This CDR3 comprises 15 residues. The germline gives CDR1 MNHEY, CDR2 SMNVEV (reference sequence).

The rearrangement joins TRBV7-9 to TRBJ2-7; a possible D gene is TRBD1 (6 bases). V gave up 5 bases and J gave up 4 bases, with 9 bases separating them. The CDR3 consists of 12 residues. The germline CDR1 and CDR2 sequences are SEHNR and FQNEAQ (reference sequence). The CDR3 reads CASSIQGYEQYF. The CDR3 bases are TGTGCCAGCAGCATCCAGGGGTACGAGCAGTACTTC.

The chain couples TRBV5-6 to TRBJ1-3, with 8 positions matching TRBD1. Germline values: CDR1 SGHDT, CDR2 YYEEEE. After removal of 4 bases from V and 3 bases from J, the junction contained 6 bases not matched to a gene. This CDR3 has 15 amino acids. The CDR3 DNA reads as TGTGCCAGCAGCCTCCGGACAGGGCTTGGAAACACCATATATTTT. Translated, it gives CASSLRTGLGNTIYF.

This clone occurred once. V and J are TRBV7-9 and TRBJ2-7, with D uncertain. CDR1 and CDR2 (germline): SEHNR, FQNEAQ (reference sequence). Trimming took 3 bases from V and 1 from J, leaving 7 bases between them. The CDR3 runs to 13 residues. In DNA form, the CDR3 reads TGTGCCAGCAGCTTGGACGCTTCCTACGAGCAGTACTTC. Translation gives CASSLDASYEQYF.

Comments on this clone: The germline gene is not matched at one end of the junction; a read error may be the cause. J is TRBJ1-6 and V is TRBV9; possible D gene TRBD1, 6 bases. The germline V gene has CDR1 SGDLS and CDR2 YYNGEE. The CDR3 loop spans 15 amino acids. This CDR3 is CASSVGGAYNSPLHF. As DNA, the CDR3 is TGTGCCAGCAGCGTAGGGGGGGCCTACAATTCACCCCTCCACTTT.

The V and J genes are TRBV6-5 and TRBJ1-2; 12 nucleotides match TRBD1. Germline CDR1 is MNHEY and CDR2 is SVGAGI. The CDR3 covers 15 residues. Germline trimming cut 0 bases from V and 8 bases from J; bases unmatched to any gene: 4. Here the CDR3 DNA reads TGTGCCAGCAGTTACTCGGGACAGGGGGCCGAAGGCTACACCTTC. As protein: CASSYSGQGAEGYTF.

As regards this clone: At one end, the junction sequence differs from germline, possibly due to a read error. This chain links TRBV7-9 with TRBJ2-1, with 8 bases lining up with TRBD2. Germline-derived CDR1 and CDR2 are SEHNR and FQNEAQ (reference sequence). CDR3 size: 12 residues. This CDR3 is CASSRIGGAQLF. The DNA of the CDR3 is TGTGCCAGCAGTCGCATCGGGGGGGCCCAGCTCTTC.

The rearrangement links TRBV7-2 to TRBJ2-7; D remains unclear. CDR3 length equals 14 residues. The germline V gene has CDR1 SGHTA and CDR2 FQGNSA. With 6 bases removed from V and 2 bases from J, the gap between germline ends came to 14 bases. CDR3 region: CASSPRHSPYEQYF. The CDR3 DNA reads TGTGCCAGCAGTCCCCGACACTCCCCCTACGAGCAGTACTTC. The complete variable domain, with remaining parts taken from reference TRBV7-2 and TRBJ2-7, reads GAGVSQSPSNKVTEKGKDVELRCDPISGHTALYWYRQSLGQGLEFLIYFQGNSAPDKSGLPSDRFSAERTGGSVSTLTIQRTQQEDSAVYLCASSPRHSPYEQYFGPGTRLTVT.

The chain links TRBV27 to TRBJ2-3, with 8 bases that match TRBD1. This CDR3 has 15 amino acids. The J segment lost 7 bases and the V segment lost 8 bases, leaving 14 bases of the junction unmatched. The germline gives CDR1 MNHEY, CDR2 SMNVEV (reference sequence). CDR3 coding DNA: TGTGCCAGCTTCCCCGGGACAGGAGCTGTTTATACGCAGTATTTT. Amino acid sequence: CASFPGTGAVYTQYF.

The V gene is TRBV9, the J gene TRBJ2-7, with TRBD1 matching 7 bases. The V gene's germline CDR1 is SGDLS and CDR2 YYNGEE. The trim removed 0 bases at V and 4 bases at J, leaving 10 bases unmatched. This CDR3 has 16 amino acids. In DNA form, the CDR3 reads TGTGCCAGCAGCGTAGCTCCCGGGACAGAAACTTACGAGCAGTACTTC. Amino acids: CASSVAPGTETYEQYF.

This sequence joins TRBV6-6 and TRBJ2-7; 7 nucleotides agree with TRBD2. With V trimmed by 3 bases and J by 1 base, 3 bases remained unmatched. The V gene's germline CDR1 is MNHNY and CDR2 SVGAGI (reference sequence). CDR3 length equals 14 residues. The CDR3 nucleotides read TGTGCCAGCAGTTATTTGGGACTATCCTACGAGCAGTACTTC. It encodes CASSYLGLSYEQYF.

V usage is TRBV19 and J usage is TRBJ2-3; 10 bases align to TRBD2. CDR1 and CDR2 (germline): LNHDA, SQIVND (reference sequence). V lost 3 bases to trimming and J lost 3 bases; unmatched junction nucleotides: 3. This CDR3 spans 15 amino acids. The CDR3 DNA reads as TGTGCCAGTAGTATCCCTAGCGGGGGTACAGATACGCAGTATTTT. This codes for CASSIPSGGTDTQYF.

This chain joins TRBV5-4 and TRBJ2-2, with TRBD2 matching 7 bases. The V segment lost 0 bases and the J segment 2 bases; nucleotides outside the gene matches: 4. This CDR3 comprises 16 residues. The germline V gene has CDR1 SGHNT and CDR2 YYREEE (reference sequence). The chain's CDR3 is CASSLGAGLNTGELFF. The DNA for the CDR3 is TGTGCCAGCAGCTTGGGGGCGGGACTAAACACCGGGGAGCTGTTTTTT.

In the case of this clone: The same CDR3 arises from other DNA sequences in this sample as well. The chain carries TRBV3-1 (or the pseudogene TRBV3-2) and TRBJ1-2; no firm D call. Germline CDR1 reads LGHDT; CDR2 reads YNNKEL (reference sequence). Trimming removed 0 bases from V and 4 bases from J, with 9 bases in between. The CDR3 covers 14 residues. CDR3 amino acids: CASSQDGAGYGYTF. The CDR3 nucleotides read TGTGCCAGCAGCCAAGATGGTGCAGGCTATGGCTACACCTTC.